Below, 17 T cell receptor beta chains from the same sample are listed, as sequenced in a study of metastatic and nonmetastatic thyroid tumors. Thyroid surgery had not been preceded by any treatment in any patient. Using MiXCR, TCRdb reanalyzed the PCR reads. The table lists around 23,000 clones, 20% to 25% of them singletons. The sequenced sample consisted of blood. These receptors all come from a male donor with papillary thyroid cancer or a benign thyroid nodule (not recorded which). Some clones in this sample may be carry-over from other donors' samples.

This clone has ten or more counts. The CDR3 DNA is TGTGCCAGCAGGCCCGGGACTAGGTCCTACGAGCAGTACTTC. Protein: CASRPGTRSYEQYF. The chain combines TRBV28 with TRBJ2-7, with TRBD2 matching over 8 bases. V trimming: 6 bases; J trimming: 1 base; junction bases outside the gene matches: 5. The CDR3 spans 14 residues. Germline V gene data show CDR1 as MDHEN and CDR2 as SYDVKM. Filled out from reference TRBV28 and TRBJ2-7, the complete variable domain reads DVKVTQSSRYLVKRTGEKVFLECVQDMDHENMFWYRQDPGLGLRLIYFSYDVKMKEKGDIPEGYSVSREKKERFSLILESASTNQTSMYLCASRPGTRSYEQYFGPGTRLTVT.

Concerning this clone itself: The conserved phenylalanine or tryptophan is not found at the CDR3 terminus, so this likely reflects a read error. The chain recombines TRBV6-5 with TRBJ1-4; a weak D match, TRBD1 (6 bases). With 2 bases removed from V and 6 bases from J, the gap between germline ends came to 7 bases. CDR1 and CDR2 (germline): MNHEY, SVGAGI. The CDR3 length is 13 residues. The CDR3 DNA is TGTGCCAGCAGTTACCGGGGGCATGAAAAACTGTTTGTG. It translates to CASSYRGHEKLFV.

This clone was counted ten times or more. The rearrangement joins TRBV10-3 to TRBJ1-1; no firm D call. The CDR3 runs to 13 residues. The V end lost 9 bases, the J end lost 4 bases, and 15 bases lay between the germline ends. Germline CDR1 and CDR2: ENHRY and SYGVKD. The CDR3 sequence: CAITSREATEAFF. The CDR3 coding sequence is TGTGCCATAACCTCCCGGGAGGCCACTGAAGCTTTCTTT.

This clone was recorded at least ten times. The rearrangement joins TRBV4-3 to TRBJ1-4; a possible D gene is TRBD1 (6 bases). The ends were cut back, 3 bases at V and 2 bases at J, with 10 bases in the middle. CDR3 length: 15 residues. Germline-derived CDR1 and CDR2 are LGHNA and YSLEER. The CDR3 bases are TGCGCCAGCAGCCACCAGGGGCGGACTAATGAAAAACTGTTTTTT. Translating gives CASSHQGRTNEKLFF.

The chain is built from TRBV6-2 or TRBV6-3 and TRBJ2-7; tentative D call: TRBD2 (6 bases). Trimming removed 0 bases from V and 3 bases from J, with 9 bases in between. Germline V CDR1 and CDR2: MNHEY, SVGEGT. CDR3 size: 14 residues. The CDR3 protein is CASSYSSTSYEQYF. The CDR3 bases are TGTGCCAGCAGTTACTCGTCGACTAGCTACGAGCAGTACTTC.

This chain links TRBV5-6 with TRBJ1-1; D perhaps matches TRBD1 (5 bases). CDR3 length: 14 amino acids. Germline V CDR1 and CDR2: SGHDT, YYEEEE. Trimming took 6 bases from V and 4 from J, leaving 16 bases between them. CDR3 sequence (DNA): TGTGCCAGCACCCTCAGGCGGGGGGGCACTGAAGCTTTCTTT. It codes for CASTLRRGGTEAFF.

This clone came up many times. The V call is TRBV4-3, the J call TRBJ2-6, with a weak D call TRBD1 (6 bases). CDR3 length equals 18 residues. Trimming cost V 0 bases and J 1 base, with 13 bases left between them. Germline V gene lookup returns CDR1 LGHNA and CDR2 YSLEER. In DNA form, the CDR3 reads TGCGCCAGCAGCCAAGAGCCCACAGGGTGGTCTGGGGCCAACGTCCTGACTTTC. This codes for CASSQEPTGWSGANVLTF.

This clone has at least ten counts. The rearrangement uses TRBV6-5 and TRBJ1-1; D gene unclear. Germline values: CDR1 MNHEY, CDR2 SVGAGI. The CDR3 is 13 residues long. V gave up 2 bases and J gave up 5 bases, with 9 bases separating them. The CDR3 is CASSYRRVTEAFF. The CDR3, as DNA: TGTGCCAGCAGTTACCGGCGGGTAACTGAAGCTTTCTTT.

This clone was recorded at least ten times. The rearrangement links TRBV9 to TRBJ2-2; D possibly corresponds to TRBD2 (5 bases). This CDR3 has 16 amino acids. Germline lookup yields CDR1 SGDLS and CDR2 YYNGEE. The V end lost 1 base, the J end lost 4 bases, and 14 bases lay between the germline ends. Here the CDR3 reads CASSVNVGASTGELFF. The CDR3 nucleotides are TGTGCCAGCAGCGTAAATGTGGGAGCAAGCACCGGGGAGCTGTTTTTT.

This clone was recorded at least ten times. The genes are TRBV6-4 and TRBJ2-1, with 10 bases fitting TRBD2. The CDR3 spans 13 residues. After removal of 5 bases from V and 6 bases from J, the junction contained 1 base not matched to a gene. Per germline, CDR1 MRHNA and CDR2 SNTAGT. The CDR3 DNA sequence: TGTGCCAGCAGTAGCGGGGGGGCCAATGAGCAGTTCTTC. The encoded protein is CASSSGGANEQFF.

This clone was found many times. The rearrangement uses TRBV5-6 and TRBJ2-3; 7 bases are a match to TRBD1. Trimming cost V 3 bases and J 2 bases; bases outside gene matches: 15. The germline gives CDR1 SGHDT, CDR2 YYEEEE. This CDR3 spans 18 amino acids. CDR3 loop: CASSWGIETGPDTDTQYF. CDR3 coding DNA: TGTGCCAGCAGCTGGGGGATCGAGACAGGGCCCGACACAGATACGCAGTATTTT.

The chain combines TRBV28 with TRBJ2-5, with D possibly being TRBD1 (6 bases). Germline loops: CDR1 MDHEN, CDR2 SYDVKM. The CDR3 is 18 residues long. Trimming pared 5 bases from V and 1 base from J, leaving 23 bases between. CDR3 sequence: CASSRIGTSNPRQETQYF. The CDR3 DNA follows: TGTGCCAGCAGTCGTATCGGGACATCTAATCCCCGCCAAGAGACCCAGTACTTC.

This clone was picked up many times. This chain uses TRBV5-1 with TRBJ2-2, with 12 bases fitting TRBD2. The J segment lost 0 bases and the V segment lost 9 bases, leaving 6 bases of the junction unmatched. CDR3 length: 16 residues. The V gene's germline CDR1 is SGHRS and CDR2 YFSETQ. The CDR3 spells CATSSGGASNTGELFF. Written as DNA, the CDR3 is TGCGCCACCTCTAGCGGGGGGGCTTCGAACACCGGGGAGCTGTTTTTT.

The sample holds one count of this clone. This clone may be a read error of a much larger clone one base away. V usage is TRBV5-6 and J usage is TRBJ1-2; no definite D call. The germline CDR1 and CDR2 sequences are SGHDT and YYEEEE. There are 12 residues in the CDR3. The chain's CDR3 is CASILLRYGHTF. Here the CDR3 DNA reads TGTGCCAGCATCCTACTACGTTATGGCCACACCTTC.

This clone has a count of ten or more. The rearrangement joins TRBV6-1 to TRBJ1-5; D gene ambiguous. Between the trimmed V and J ends, which lost 0 bases and 5 bases, there was a span of 11 bases. This CDR3 is built from 15 residues. Germline lookup yields CDR1 MNHNS and CDR2 SASEGT. CDR3 sequence: CASSEAGEAHQPQHF. CDR3 sequence (DNA): TGTGCCAGCAGTGAAGCTGGAGAAGCGCATCAGCCCCAGCATTTT.

The sample holds many counts of this clone. This chain uses TRBV12-3 or TRBV12-4 with TRBJ2-7; 7 bases agree with TRBD2. V shed 6 bases, J shed 0 bases, and the junction held 8 bases outside the gene matches. The CDR3 runs 15 residues. The DNA for the CDR3 is TGTGCCAGCAGGGTCAGCGGGGCCCCCTCCTACGAGCAGTACTTC. It codes for CASRVSGAPSYEQYF.

This clone is categorized as hyperexpanded. J is TRBJ1-2 and V is TRBV6-1; 8 bases match TRBD1. CDR1 and CDR2 from the germline V gene are MNHNS and SASEGT. Trimming took 0 bases from V and 4 from J; bases not matched to a gene: 1. The CDR3 runs 14 residues. CDR3 sequence: CASSEAGTGYGYTF. The CDR3 region has the DNA TGTGCCAGCAGTGAAGCCGGGACAGGCTATGGCTACACCTTC.